This entry describes one T cell receptor beta chain. The assay was immunoSEQ multiplex PCR, and TCRdb's table has in-frame clones only and misses some. This sample yields fewer than 85,000 clones, of which 92% are seen a single time; under 2% belongs to the top ten. This record comes from a study of T cell changes during pregnancy in multiple sclerosis. V gave up 0 bases and J gave up 7 bases, with 13 bases separating them. CDR1 LNHDA and CDR2 SQIVND come from the germline V gene (reference sequence). CDR3 length equals 15 residues. This chain links TRBV19 with TRBJ1-5; the D gene is possibly TRBD1 (5 bases). The source of this sequence is a female donor in good health, enrolled as a control in a pregnancy study. Source: peripheral blood, taken in the first trimester of pregnancy. CDR3 nucleotides: TGTGCCAGTAGTATAGACACGGGGGAATGGCAGCCCCAGCATTTT. Translated, it gives CASSIDTGEWQPQHF.